A single sample is the source of the 8 T cell receptor beta chains below, sequenced in a study of blood T cell repertoires in COVID-19. Assay used: immunoSEQ multiplex PCR; TCRdb lists only in-frame clones, some missing. In the table there are 150,000 to 200,000 clones, approximately 87% of which are singletons. Input material: PBMCs or T cells enriched from blood (not recorded which). The origin of the receptors is a woman in her 50s who had recovered from COVID-19.

This chain connects TRBV27 to TRBJ2-1; TRBD1 matches at 11 bases. This CDR3 is 16 amino acids long. Germline values: CDR1 MNHEY, CDR2 SMNVEV (reference sequence). V was pared by 3 bases and J by 6 bases, with 7 bases of the junction left unmatched. The CDR3 DNA reads TGTGCCAGCAGTTTCCTTGGGGGGACAGGGGGCAATGAGCAGTTCTTC. Translating it yields CASSFLGGTGGNEQFF.

The genes are TRBV7-3 and TRBJ2-1, with a possible D match to TRBD1 (6 bases). The CDR3 spans 15 residues. V was trimmed by 3 bases and J by 0 bases, leaving 9 bases between them. Germline V gene lookup returns CDR1 SGHTA and CDR2 FQGTGA. The CDR3 region is CASSLTGSSYNEQFF. The DNA for the CDR3 is TGTGCCAGCAGCTTGACAGGAAGCTCCTACAATGAGCAGTTCTTC.

The chain recombines TRBV12-5 with TRBJ1-1; no firm D call. Germline CDR1 and CDR2: LGHNT and FRNRAP. The CDR3 runs to 11 residues. With 2 bases removed from V and 6 bases from J, the gap between germline ends came to 4 bases. CDR3 bases: TGTGCTAGTGGTTTGCTAGCTGAAGCTTTCTTT. Translating gives CASGLLAEAFF. Filled out from reference TRBV12-5 and TRBJ1-1, the complete variable domain reads DARVTQTPRHKVTEMGQEVTMRCQPILGHNTVFWYRQTMMQGLELLAYFRNRAPLDDSGMPKDRFSAEMPDATLATLKIQPSEPRDSAVYFCASGLLAEAFFGQGTRLTVV.

The genes are TRBV9 and TRBJ1-1, with a possible D match to TRBD1 (6 bases). CDR1 is SGDLS and CDR2 is YYNGEE in the germline V gene. The CDR3 contains 14 residues. The V end lost 2 bases, the J end lost 1 base, and 9 bases lay between the germline ends. The CDR3: CASSVRTENTEAFF. In DNA, the CDR3 is TGTGCCAGCAGCGTGCGGACAGAGAACACTGAAGCTTTCTTT.

The chain couples TRBV4-1 to TRBJ2-2; a weak D match, TRBD1 (6 bases). CDR3 length: 16 residues. V was shortened by 4 bases and J by 5 bases, with 17 bases between the two germline ends. CDR1 is MGHRA and CDR2 is YSYEKL in the germline V gene. CDR3 coding DNA: TGCGCCAGCAGCCTATCAGGGGCAGGTGGGACCGGGGAGCTGTTTTTT. Amino acids: CASSLSGAGGTGELFF.

The rearrangement links TRBV25-1 to TRBJ1-3; perhaps TRBD1 as D (5 bases). The V and J ends lost 3 bases and 3 bases respectively, with 12 bases between them. The CDR3 extends over 15 amino acids. Germline V gives CDR1 MGHDK, CDR2 SYGVNS. The CDR3 is CASSETRVFGNTIYF. CDR3 nucleotide sequence: TGTGCCAGCAGTGAGACCAGGGTGTTTGGAAACACCATATATTTT.

This rearrangement joins TRBV6-2 or TRBV6-3 to TRBJ1-5; unclear D gene. The CDR3 sequence is 14 residues long. Germline CDR1 MNHEY, CDR2 SVGEGT. The germline V and J ends were trimmed by 0 bases and 6 bases, with 9 bases remaining between them. The CDR3 is CASSYSKESQPQHF. The CDR3 DNA is TGTGCCAGCAGTTACTCGAAGGAGTCTCAGCCCCAGCATTTT.

This chain uses TRBV20-1 with TRBJ1-2; D uncertain. V lost 4 bases to trimming and J lost 10 bases, with 13 bases between them. CDR1 is DFQATT and CDR2 is SNEGSKA in the germline V gene (reference sequence). The CDR3 is 11 amino acids. Here the CDR3 DNA reads TGCAGTGCTAAACGTAGCGGCGACTACACCTTC. This gives the protein CSAKRSGDYTF.